This entry features one T cell receptor (beta chain) sequence. CDR1 WNHNN and CDR2 SYGVQD come from the germline V gene (reference sequence). V lost 2 bases to trimming and J lost 0 bases; unmatched junction nucleotides: 7. This CDR3 has 16 residues. The naive CD8 population came from CD45RO-negative cells selected for CCR7, without terminally differentiated effector memory CD45RA+ cells. The donors, healthy adults who were HIV-negative, had experienced no recent acute infections or vaccinations. These data come from a study of shared clonotypes between healthy human individuals. Replicate PCRs run on sorted subsets employed 150 to 250 ng DNA, roughly 30,000 T cell genomes. The assay was immunoSEQ multiplex PCR, and TCRdb's table has in-frame clones only and misses some. The sample records hundreds of thousands of clones, roughly 96% being singletons.

The rearrangement links TRBV10-1 to TRBJ2-7; TRBD1 matches at 7 bases. Source material: naive CD8+ T cells sorted from blood. The sequence was collected from a woman in her twenties or thirties in good health. The CDR3 reads CASSEGMGDSSYEQYF. Here the CDR3 DNA reads TGCGCCAGCAGTGAGGGGATGGGGGACAGCTCCTACGAGCAGTACTTC.